The rows below give T cell receptor beta chains drawn from one sample of a study of tumor-infiltrating lymphocytes in primary liver carcinoma. TCRdb ran MiXCR on the multiplex PCR reads and lists one entry per CDR3 protein. This sample yields roughly 100,000 distinct CDR3 sequences, of which approximately 70% are seen a single time; 10% to 15% belongs to the top ten. Sequences were obtained from liver tumor tissue from sampling region 2. These receptors came from an older woman with primary liver carcinoma and hepatitis B virus infection. The CDR3 runs from the conserved cysteine through the conserved F or W. Fields, in order: V gene, D gene, clone size, J gene, CDR3 DNA, CDR3 protein. The D gene is left open where the match is weak. Clone size is stated in some rows and not others, as once, few, many or a class when expanded.

V gene: TRBV11-2
D gene: -
clone size: once
J gene: TRBJ2-7
CDR3 DNA: TGTACCAGCAGCCCCACTGGCGTCTCCTACGAGCAGTACTTC
CDR3 protein: CTSSPTGVSYEQYF

V gene: TRBV11-2
D gene: TRBD2
clone size: large
J gene: TRBJ2-1
CDR3 DNA: TGTGCCAGCAGCTGGACTAGCGGGGCAGAGCAGTTCTTC
CDR3 protein: CASSWTSGAEQFF

V gene: TRBV11-2
D gene: -
clone size: -
J gene: TRBJ2-1
CDR3 DNA: TGTACCAGCAGCTTAGGTCTGGTAGCGGAAGGACCGAATGAGCAGTTCTTC
CDR3 protein: CTSSLGLVAEGPNEQFF

V gene: TRBV5-1
D gene: -
clone size: -
J gene: TRBJ2-5
CDR3 DNA: TGCGCCAGCAGCGAGCGCCGGGAGACCCAGTACTTC
CDR3 protein: CASSERRETQYF

V gene: TRBV29-1
D gene: -
clone size: -
J gene: TRBJ2-2
CDR3 DNA: TGCAGCGTTGACGCGGGAATGGGATCCTGGGAGATGTTTTTT
CDR3 protein: CSVDAGMGSWEMFF

V gene: TRBV11-2
D gene: TRBD2
clone size: -
J gene: TRBJ2-3
CDR3 DNA: TGTGCCAGCAGTTCGGGACTAGCGGGAGTTCTTAGCATAAATACGCAGTATTTT
CDR3 protein: CASSSGLAGVLSINTQYF

V gene: TRBV5-6
D gene: TRBD2
clone size: -
J gene: TRBJ2-3
CDR3 DNA: TGTGCCAGCAGTCGAACCGGGACTAGCCGGACACAACAGTATTTT
CDR3 protein: CASSRTGTSRTQQYF

V gene: TRBV12-3/TRBV12-4
D gene: TRBD2
clone size: -
J gene: TRBJ2-1
CDR3 DNA: TGTACCAGCTGTCGTAGCGGGAGGGCCGGGCATGAGCAGTTCTTC
CDR3 protein: CTSCRSGRAGHEQFF

V gene: TRBV11-2
D gene: -
clone size: -
J gene: TRBJ1-1
CDR3 DNA: TGTGCTAGCAGCTCTAGACTGGCTGAAGCTTTCTTT
CDR3 protein: CASSSRLAEAFF

V gene: TRBV10-2
D gene: TRBD1
clone size: -
J gene: TRBJ2-7
CDR3 DNA: TGCGCCAACGCGAAGGGCGGGACAGGGCTCTATGAGCAGTACTTC
CDR3 protein: CANAKGGTGLYEQYF